Listed here is a single T cell receptor (beta chain). The sample is drawn from a study of technical replicates of blood from several donors. Libraries were prepared by immunoSEQ multiplex PCR; TCRdb keeps only in-frame clonotypes and omits some of them. The data hold about 75,000 clones, with approximately 97% observed a single time. The receptor comes from a human donor in good health. Material: T cells isolated from PBMCs.

CDR3 DNA sequence: TGTGCCAGCAGCTCTACAGGGGCCTCCTACGAGCAGTACTTC. Its protein product is CASSSTGASYEQYF. V is TRBV5-5 and J is TRBJ2-7; 7 bases are shared with TRBD1. Germline loops: CDR1 SGHKS, CDR2 YYEKEE (reference sequence). The CDR3 consists of 14 residues. Losses at the gene ends were 3 bases for V and 0 bases for J; bases not matched to a gene: 3.